This paragraph reports one T cell receptor beta chain. As yet, its antigen is unknown. The data were taken from a study of shared clonotypes between healthy human individuals. Overall study findings and caveats: Relative to memory subsets, naive subsets generally showed larger estimated richness.

Clones were sequenced by immunoSEQ multiplex PCR, and TCRdb holds only the in-frame ones, with some missing. The sample includes more than 2 million clones, 85% to 95% of them seen just once. The receptor was derived from a man aged 18 to 29 in good health. Sequenced input: naive CD4+ T cells sorted from blood. Specified subset: CD45RA+ positively selected.

The CDR3 region is CASSFLGPGEQYF. The CDR3, as DNA: TGTGCCAGCAGCTTTCTAGGGCCCGGGGAGCAGTACTTC. This chain joins TRBV7-2 and TRBJ2-7; D is ambiguous. This CDR3 is 13 amino acids long. Germline loops: CDR1 SGHTA, CDR2 FQGNSA. V lost 3 bases, J lost 7 bases, and 13 bases lay in between.